This T cell receptor beta chain was observed in a study of blood T cells in healthy people across ages. Germline assignment: CDR1 MGHDK and CDR2 SYGVNS. CDR3 length: 15 amino acids. Note on this clonotype: One junction end does not reproduce the germline sequence, and a read error may be involved.

With a J-beta primer mix and a sample-barcoded 5' primer, a second PCR ran 7 to 11 cycles. TCRdb reprocessed the 5' RACE reads via MiXCR and lists one record per CDR3 protein. This table holds around 820,000 distinct CDR3 sequences, around a quarter found once. These sequences were also reported in another study, on T cells of mothers and their children.

Sample: blood. The chain combines TRBV25-1 with TRBJ2-5; D is unclear. The TCR comes from a boy under 18 in good health. The CDR3 nucleotides read TGTGCCAGTAGTGAATCTCGACAAAACCAAGAGACCCAGTACTTC. Encoded protein: CASSESRQNQETQYF.